The clone carrying this TCR beta chain has just a few counts. Antigen unknown. The data originate from a study of blood T cells in healthy people across ages. General study points: Percentage of naive T cells showed a strong correlation with TCR beta diversity. Naive CD4+ cells and diversity were both higher in long-lived donors than in aged donors. Measured against age, TCR beta diversity per million T cells decreased in a roughly linear manner.

Together with a sample-barcoded 5' primer, a J-beta primer mix was included in a second PCR lasting about 6 to 12 cycles. MiXCR was run by TCRdb on the 5' RACE reads, yielding one entry per CDR3 protein. This sample has about 290,000 distinct CDR3 sequences, with around 27% found just once. Germline V gene sequence: CDR1 SGHTA, CDR2 FQGNSA. The V and J ends lost 4 bases and 1 base, in that order; junction bases with no gene match: 5. The CDR3 covers 15 residues. Isolated PBMCs totaled at least 7 million in each sample. V and J are TRBV7-2 and TRBJ2-3; 7 positions agree with TRBD2. The TCR comes from a woman in her 70s in good health. Sequenced material: blood. CDR3 nucleotides: TGTGCCAGCAGCTCACGGCTAGCGGGCACAGATACGCAGTATTTT. Its protein product is CASSSRLAGTDTQYF.